Below, 22 T cell receptor beta chains from the same sample are listed, as sequenced in a study of shared clonotypes between healthy human individuals. Data came from immunoSEQ multiplex PCR; TCRdb stores just in-frame clones and leaves some out. Of 2 million to 2.5 million clones listed, approximately 96% are singletons. Sequenced: naive CD4+ T cells sorted from blood. Subset described: CD45RA+ positively selected. The source is a man between 18 and 35 years old in good health.

The V and J genes are TRBV7-8 and TRBJ2-7, with TRBD2 identical over 9 bases. Germline V gene lookup returns CDR1 SGHVS and CDR2 FQNEAQ. Germline trimming cut 5 bases from V and 3 bases from J; bases unmatched to any gene: 5. This CDR3 contains 14 residues. The CDR3 DNA sequence: TGTGCCAGCAGCCCTAGCGGGACTCTCTACGAGCAGTACTTC. Encoded protein: CASSPSGTLYEQYF.

Concerning this clone itself: The sample has other DNA sequences that encode this CDR3 too. The chain links TRBV18 to TRBJ2-5; D may be TRBD1 (6 bases). Germline loops: CDR1 KGHSH, CDR2 LQKENI. This CDR3 has 14 residues. V lost 2 bases, J lost 2 bases, and 9 bases lay in between. CDR3 region: CASSPGTTQETQYF. CDR3 in DNA: TGTGCCAGCTCACCAGGGACAACACAAGAGACCCAGTACTTC.

V and J are TRBV9 and TRBJ1-3; D remains unclear. The V gene lost 5 bases and the J gene lost 3 bases, with 15 bases spanning the gap. CDR1 is SGDLS and CDR2 is YYNGEE in the germline V gene. This CDR3 is built from 15 residues. CDR3 in DNA: TGTGCCAGCAGACGCGACGCGGACGGTGGAAACACCATATATTTT. Protein: CASRRDADGGNTIYF.

The V and J genes are TRBV5-4 and TRBJ1-2, with D hard to call. V lost 0 bases and J 8 bases, leaving 11 bases between the germline ends. This CDR3 region has 13 residues. CDR1 is SGHNT, CDR2 YYREEE, per germline (reference sequence). CDR3 in DNA: TGTGCCAGCAGCTTGGACGAGTTACGAGGCTACACCTTC. Its translation: CASSLDELRGYTF.

The CDR3 region is CASSLQGQPNTEAFF. Here the CDR3 DNA reads TGTGCCAGCAGCTTGCAGGGTCAGCCGAACACTGAAGCTTTCTTT. The rearrangement joins TRBV5-4 to TRBJ1-1, with D maybe TRBD1 (5 bases). This CDR3 is built from 15 residues. Trimming took 1 base from V and 1 from J, leaving 11 bases between them. CDR1 is SGHNT and CDR2 is YYREEE in the germline V gene (reference sequence).

J is TRBJ1-2 and V is TRBV29-1; possible D gene TRBD1, 5 bases. V was clipped by 6 bases and J by 5 bases, with 10 bases between them. The CDR3 sequence is 11 residues long. In germline, CDR1 is SQVTM, CDR2 ANQGSEA. The CDR3 sequence is CSVATGYGYTF. The CDR3 region has the DNA TGCAGCGTCGCCACAGGTTATGGCTACACCTTC.

The chain joins TRBV4-1 to TRBJ2-5, with 12 bases lining up with TRBD2. V lost 3 bases, J lost 4 bases, and 3 bases stayed unmatched. The V gene's germline CDR1 is MGHRA and CDR2 YSYEKL. This CDR3 has 15 residues. The CDR3 nucleotides read TGCGCCAGCAGCCACCCGGGACTAGCGGGAGAGACCCAGTACTTC. This gives the protein CASSHPGLAGETQYF.

The CDR3 DNA is TGTGCCTGGAGGACGGGAAGTGGGAGCAATCAGCCCCAGCATTTT. Translating it yields CAWRTGSGSNQPQHF. The chain uses TRBV30 and TRBJ1-5; D remains unclear. This CDR3 has 15 amino acids. CDR1 and CDR2 from the germline V gene are GTSNPN and SVGIG (reference sequence). V was pared by 3 bases and J by 1 base, with 13 bases between.

This rearrangement joins TRBV18 to TRBJ2-2; no clear D gene. Looked up from germline, CDR1 is KGHSH and CDR2 is LQKENI. The CDR3 is 15 amino acids. V was shortened by 3 bases and J by 0 bases, with 8 bases between the two germline ends. The CDR3 reads CASSPRTSNTGELFF. CDR3 DNA sequence: TGTGCCAGCTCACCTAGAACGTCGAACACCGGGGAGCTGTTTTTT. The full variable domain, its missing parts supplied by reference TRBV18 and TRBJ2-2, is NAGVMQNPRHLVRRRGQEARLRCSPMKGHSHVYWYRQLPEEGLKFMVYLQKENIIDESGMPKERFSAEFPKEGPSILRIQQVVRGDSAAYFCASSPRTSNTGELFFGEGSRLTVL.

The chain has TRBV5-1 and TRBJ1-2; the match to TRBD1 covers 10 bases. The CDR3 length is 18 residues. Per the germline V gene, CDR1 is SGHRS and CDR2 is YFSETQ. The junction had 13 bases not matched to a gene; V was cut back by 4 bases and J by 1 base. DNA for the CDR3: TGCGCCAGCAGCACACCCGGGACAGGGGACCCCTTTAACTATGGCTACACCTTC. It specifies CASSTPGTGDPFNYGYTF.

The sample holds one count of this clone. The J gene is TRBJ1-1, the V gene TRBV6-5; D is perhaps TRBD1 (5 bases). The CDR3 is made up of 11 amino acids. V was cut by 6 bases and J by 7 bases, with 9 bases left in between. Germline V gene lookup returns CDR1 MNHEY and CDR2 SVGAGI. CDR3 nucleotides: TGTGCCAGCAGGAGGGGATATGAAGCTTTCTTT. As protein: CASRRGYEAFF.

The chain combines TRBV5-1 with TRBJ2-5, with D perhaps matching TRBD2 (6 bases). Germline V lookup: CDR1 SGHRS, CDR2 YFSETQ. Trimming pared 2 bases from V and 4 bases from J, leaving 12 bases between. This CDR3 is 14 amino acids long. CDR3 DNA sequence: TGCGCCAGCAGCTTACTTCCCGGGAGAGAGACCCAGTACTTC. Translated, it gives CASSLLPGRETQYF. The full variable domain, in which reference TRBV5-1 and TRBJ2-5 provide the parts outside the CDR3, is KAGVTQTPRYLIKTRGQQVTLSCSPISGHRSVSWYQQTPGQGLQFLFEYFSETQRNKGNFPGRFSGRQFSNSRSEMNVSTLELGDSALYLCASSLLPGRETQYFGPGTRLLVL.

The rearrangement joins TRBV7-2 to TRBJ2-7; D not resolved. Germline values: CDR1 SGHTA, CDR2 FQGNSA. V lost 1 base, J lost 4 bases, and 11 bases lay in between. The CDR3 is 14 residues long. CDR3 coding DNA: TGTGCCAGCAGCTTAGGTTTAGGGCGTTACGAGCAGTACTTC. This gives the protein CASSLGLGRYEQYF. Using reference TRBV7-2 and TRBJ2-7 for the parts outside the CDR3, the full variable domain is GAGVSQSPSNKVTEKGKDVELRCDPISGHTALYWYRQSLGQGLEFLIYFQGNSAPDKSGLPSDRFSAERTGGSVSTLTIQRTQQEDSAVYLCASSLGLGRYEQYFGPGTRLTVT.

This chain joins TRBV30 and TRBJ1-5; tentative D call: TRBD1 (5 bases). Trimming removed 1 base at V and 9 bases at J, with 13 bases between. The germline V gene has CDR1 GTSNPN and CDR2 SVGIG (reference sequence). CDR3 length equals 13 residues. The CDR3 reads CAWSGGGEGPQHF. The CDR3 DNA is TGTGCCTGGAGTGGGGGGGGTGAGGGGCCCCAGCATTTT.

This chain links TRBV28 with TRBJ1-2; D call uncertain. CDR3 length: 12 residues. Germline assignment: CDR1 MDHEN and CDR2 SYDVKM. V lost 6 bases to trimming and J lost 0 bases, with 5 bases between them. The CDR3 DNA follows: TGTGCCAGCAGGGTCGCTAACTATGGCTACACCTTC. This gives the protein CASRVANYGYTF.

With regard to this clone: One junction end does not reproduce the germline sequence, and a read error may be involved. This sample also contains other DNA sequences that code for the same CDR3. The chain joins TRBV7-2 to TRBJ2-5, with TRBD2 as a possible D gene (5 bases). There are 15 residues in the CDR3. The germline gives CDR1 SGHTA, CDR2 FQGNSA. CDR3 nucleotides: TGTGCTAGCAGCTTAGCCTCTAGCTACCAAGAGACCCAGTACTTC. Protein product: CASSLASSYQETQYF.

The V and J genes are TRBV18 and TRBJ2-7, with a weak D call TRBD1 (6 bases). Germline values: CDR1 KGHSH, CDR2 LQKENI. V was pared by 6 bases and J by 2 bases, with 14 bases between. The CDR3 covers 14 residues. Written as DNA, the CDR3 is TGTGCCAGCTCCCCAGACAGGTTAACCTACGAGCAGTACTTC. It encodes CASSPDRLTYEQYF.

The V gene is TRBV7-6, the J gene TRBJ2-7; the D is unclear. Germline CDR1 is SGHVS and CDR2 is FNYEAQ. Trimming took 1 base from V and 3 from J, leaving 25 bases between them. This CDR3 has 19 amino acids. Here the CDR3 reads CASSLGDPAEASSYYEQYF. The CDR3 DNA reads TGTGCCAGCAGCTTAGGCGACCCCGCCGAGGCCAGCTCCTACTACGAGCAGTACTTC. Using reference TRBV7-6 and TRBJ2-7 for the parts outside the CDR3, the full variable domain is GAGVSQSPRYKVTKRGQDVALRCDPISGHVSLYWYRQALGQGPEFLTYFNYEAQQDKSGLPNDRFSAERPEGSISTLTIQRTEQRDSAMYRCASSLGDPAEASSYYEQYFGPGTRLTVT.

In regard to this clone: Different DNA sequences within this sample yield the same CDR3. The chain uses TRBV25-1 and TRBJ1-4; the D is unclear. The CDR3 loop spans 11 amino acids. V lost 6 bases to trimming and J lost 5 bases, with 4 bases between them. Germline V gene sequence: CDR1 MGHDK, CDR2 SYGVNS. CDR3 sequence (DNA): TGTGCCAGCAGGGGGAATGAAAAACTGTTTTTT. The encoded protein is CASRGNEKLFF.

The chain carries TRBV6-1 and TRBJ1-5, with TRBD1 matching 10 bases. V trimming: 6 bases; J trimming: 7 bases; junction bases outside the gene matches: 6. Per germline, CDR1 MNHNS and CDR2 SASEGT. The CDR3 runs to 14 residues. The CDR3 sequence is CASRPGQGWQPQHF. The CDR3 bases are TGTGCCAGCAGGCCGGGACAGGGGTGGCAGCCCCAGCATTTT.

The V call is TRBV6-1, the J call TRBJ2-7; 9 nucleotides line up with TRBD1. Losses at the gene ends were 6 bases for V and 3 bases for J; bases not matched to a gene: 9. The CDR3 length is 15 residues. Germline V gene sequence: CDR1 MNHNS, CDR2 SASEGT. The CDR3 region has the DNA TGTGCCAGCAGGGGCGACAGGGGGGACATCTACGAGCAGTACTTC. It yields the protein CASRGDRGDIYEQYF.

This chain joins TRBV7-2 and TRBJ1-3, with unresolved D. The CDR3 extends over 16 amino acids. Between the trimmed V and J ends, which lost 3 bases and 0 bases, there was a span of 12 bases. Germline V CDR1 and CDR2: SGHTA, FQGNSA. CDR3 bases: TGTGCCAGCAGCTTCACTTCGGCCAGCTCTGGAAACACCATATATTTT. This codes for CASSFTSASSGNTIYF.